These T cell receptor beta chains were read from a single sample in a study of T-cell reconstitution after alpha-beta-depleted transplantation in children. TCRdb processed the PCR reads anew with MiXCR; each CDR3 protein has one entry. There are more than 150,000 distinct CDR3 sequences in the sample; more than 6.5% occur only once, and approximately 2.9% lies in the top ten. Source: PBMCs from the stem cell graft donor, taken from the stem cell graft. These receptors originate from a human donor who donated a stem cell graft to a child with Wiskott-Aldrich syndrome. The CDR3 runs from the conserved cysteine through the conserved F or W. The D gene is left open where the match is weak. Only some rows state a clone size, as once, few, many or a class for expanded clones.

TGCGCCAGCAGTGAAGGGCAGGGGCCCCAGCATTTT CASSEGQGPQHF - many TRBJ1-5 TRBV5-1
TGCAGTGCCACCAGAGGACAGGCCGGCTACACCTTC CSATRGQAGYTF TRBD1 many TRBJ1-2 TRBV20-1
TGTGCCAGCAGCCCCCTGGGAGACTTTAATGAAAAACTGTTTTTT CASSPLGDFNEKLFF - - TRBJ1-4 TRBV7-8
TGCGCCAGCAGCCCCTTTACTAGCGCGGTTTACAATGAGCAGTTCTTC CASSPFTSAVYNEQFF TRBD2 many TRBJ2-1 TRBV5-1
TGCAGTGCTAGTTCTGGGTTGAACACCGGGGAGCTGTTTTTT CSASSGLNTGELFF - many TRBJ2-2 TRBV20-1
TGTGCCAGCAGTTACCCGAACGGGGGGGAGCTGTTTTTT CASSYPNGGELFF - many TRBJ2-2 TRBV25-1
TGTGCCAGCAGTAGCGGGAGGGCCTTTGATGAGCAGTTCTTC CASSSGRAFDEQFF TRBD2 many TRBJ2-1 TRBV2
TGTGCCAGCAGTGTAAGGGGACTAGCGGGAGTGTATGAGCAGTTCTTC CASSVRGLAGVYEQFF TRBD2 many TRBJ2-1 TRBV12-3/TRBV12-4
TGTGCCAGCAGCTCAGGCGACAGGGACCACTATGGCTACACCTTC CASSSGDRDHYGYTF TRBD1 many TRBJ1-2 TRBV7-2
TGCAGTGCTAGAGAGAAGTTTTTGTATCAGCCCCAGCATTTT CSAREKFLYQPQHF - many TRBJ1-5 TRBV20-1
TGTGCCAGCAGCCAAGAATGGACTAGCGGGGTAGAGCAGTTCTTC CASSQEWTSGVEQFF TRBD2 few TRBJ2-1 TRBV3-1
TGCAGTGCTCTAGCGGGGGGCTCCAATGAGCAGTTCTTC CSALAGGSNEQFF TRBD2 many TRBJ2-1 TRBV20-1
TGTGCCAGCAGTTTACTGACAGGGGAAGACGAGCAGTACTTC CASSLLTGEDEQYF TRBD1 many TRBJ2-7 TRBV28
TGTGCCAGCAGCTTCACAGGGACTAGCGGTTACAATGAGCAGTTCTTC CASSFTGTSGYNEQFF TRBD2 many TRBJ2-1 TRBV5-5
TGTGCCATAGGCCCGAGCTCCTACAATGAGCAGTTCTTC CAIGPSSYNEQFF - many TRBJ2-1 TRBV10-3
TGTGCCAGCAGTTCCCTCTCCGGAAATGAGCAGTTCTTC CASSSLSGNEQFF - many TRBJ2-1 TRBV6-2/TRBV6-3
TGTGCCAGCAGTTGGCCGAACACTGAAGCTTTCTTT CASSWPNTEAFF - few TRBJ1-1 TRBV12-3/TRBV12-4
TGCGCCAGCAGCCAACGAACAGGGGGCACCCGGGATGAGCAGTTCTTC CASSQRTGGTRDEQFF TRBD1 many TRBJ2-1 TRBV4-1
TGTGCCAGCAGTGCTGGGACAGCCAACACTGAAGCTTTCTTT CASSAGTANTEAFF TRBD1 many TRBJ1-1 TRBV6-1
TGTGCCAGCAGTTCGGGACTCTATCAGCCCCAGCATTTT CASSSGLYQPQHF - many TRBJ1-5 TRBV27
TGTGCCAGCAGTCCCGATTTCTTGGGAGCTTTCTTT CASSPDFLGAFF - - TRBJ1-1 TRBV28
TGTGCCAGCCGAAGGGGGGGGGGGAGCAATCAGCCCCAGCATTTT CASRRGGGSNQPQHF - - TRBJ1-5 TRBV2
TGCGCCAGCAGCTTGGGGACAGATGGCTACACCTTC CASSLGTDGYTF - - TRBJ1-2 TRBV5-1
TGTGCCAGCAGCTTAGGGGTGCGGGGGGGCACCACCGGGGAGCTGTTTTTT CASSLGVRGGTTGELFF TRBD2 many TRBJ2-2 TRBV7-2
TGCAGTGCTAGGACTAGCGGTGGTTACTACAATGAGCAGTTCTTC CSARTSGGYYNEQFF TRBD2 many TRBJ2-1 TRBV20-1
TGTGCCAGCAGTTTTTCCTCCGGGGGGGCGTCGGAGCAGTTCTTC CASSFSSGGASEQFF TRBD2 many TRBJ2-1 TRBV12-3/TRBV12-4
TGTGCCACCAGTAGTTCCGAGACACACACAGATACGCAGTATTTT CATSSSETHTDTQYF - many TRBJ2-3 TRBV24-1
TGCAGCTGTGACCCGGGGTTAGAGCAGTTCTTC CSCDPGLEQFF - many TRBJ2-1 TRBV29-1
TGTGCCAGCAGTTACTGGAGGGAGGGCGAGCAGTACTTC CASSYWREGEQYF TRBD2 many TRBJ2-7 TRBV6-2/TRBV6-3
TGTGCCAGCACGACTAGCGGACACACAGATACGCAGTATTTT CASTTSGHTDTQYF TRBD2 few TRBJ2-3 TRBV12-3/TRBV12-4
TGTGCCTGGAGTGTTTCGAGTCAAGAGACCCAGTACTTC CAWSVSSQETQYF - many TRBJ2-5 TRBV30
TGTGCCAGCAGCCAAATGGAGACCCAGTACTTC CASSQMETQYF - many TRBJ2-5 TRBV3-1
TGCGCCAGCAGCTTGGAGCGGGGCGGTCCAGATACGCAGTATTTT CASSLERGGPDTQYF TRBD2 many TRBJ2-3 TRBV5-1
TGTGCCCACCGGGATCCAGGGGCCAACGTCCTGACTTTC CAHRDPGANVLTF - - TRBJ2-6 TRBV25-1
TGTGCCAGCAGGGACCAGCGGGTGGAGCAGTTCTTC CASRDQRVEQFF - many TRBJ2-1 TRBV6-6
TGCGCCAGCAGCCTTACAGGGATTGGAAACACCATATATTTT CASSLTGIGNTIYF - - TRBJ1-3 TRBV5-1
TGCGCCAGCAGTGATGGAGGGGGCCGGCATGAGCAGTTCTTC CASSDGGGRHEQFF - many TRBJ2-1 TRBV10-2
TGCAGTGCTAGAGGACGACAGGGCACTGAAGCTTTCTTT CSARGRQGTEAFF TRBD1 many TRBJ1-1 TRBV20-1
TGCAGCGCCCTCCCCGGGGGGACTGAAGCTTTCTTT CSALPGGTEAFF - many TRBJ1-1 TRBV29-1